This TCR beta chain was observed in a study of regulatory T cells in long-lasting Graves disease. Study-wide results and limits: Few sampled subjects may have lowered accuracy.

In the case of this clonotype: What it binds is unknown.

Described time point: newly diagnosed GD, antithyroid drugs for less than 3 months. Making the TCR library involved RNA that had been extracted from PBMCs. A blood draw put approximately 9 milliliters of peripheral blood into EDTA tubes. Germline lookup yields CDR1 SGHNT and CDR2 YYREEE (reference sequence). V lost 0 bases and J lost 6, with 15 bases in between. This CDR3 region has 15 residues. Both iRepertoire HTBI primers and Arm-PCR of CDR3 regions were used to build the TCR beta libraries. TCRdb fed the multiplex PCR reads into MiXCR, producing one record per CDR3 protein. The sample has about 450,000 distinct CDR3 sequences; 12% to 15% are singletons. The sample also formed part of further work on T cells in Graves' hyperthyroidism and ophthalmopathy. That paper states: TCR CDR3 regions were first amplified by RT-PCR with HTBI primers. Most clonotypes expanded in thyroid above 0.001 were likewise present in blood.

This clonotype was obtained from a woman aged 50 to 60 with Graves disease. Sample: peripheral blood mononuclear cells (PBMCs), taken at new diagnosis, from a patient treated with antithyroid drugs. The chain recombines TRBV5-4 with TRBJ2-5, with D uncertain. The CDR3 spells CASSLGDIASKTQYF. Here the CDR3 DNA reads TGTGCCAGCAGCTTGGGCGACATCGCCTCGAAGACCCAGTACTTC.